The 21 T cell receptor beta chains below come from one sample, sequenced in a study of T cells in Graves' hyperthyroidism and ophthalmopathy. The TCR beta CDR3 regions underwent amplification using RNA transcripts as the source. Using the HTBI primer set, a first-round RT-PCR was run on the TCR CDR3. One entry per CDR3 protein results from TCRdb running MiXCR on the multiplex PCR reads. The sample yields nearly 750,000 distinct CDR3 sequences, over 35% seen once. The specimen was blood. The source is a woman aged 35 to 49 with Graves' hyperthyroidism.

The V and J genes are TRBV7-2 and TRBJ2-1; D is undetermined. The V gene lost 5 bases and the J gene lost 3 bases, with 14 bases spanning the gap. The length of the CDR3 is 15 residues. Germline CDR1 is SGHTA and CDR2 is FQGNSA. Here the CDR3 reads CASSLPVVGYNEQFF. The CDR3, as DNA: TGTGCCAGCAGCCTCCCCGTCGTGGGCTACAATGAGCAGTTCTTC.

As regards this clonotype: This may come from a read error, since a much larger clone is one base off. The genes are TRBV20-1 and TRBJ1-2; D gene ambiguous. The CDR3 is 13 residues long. Germline V CDR1 and CDR2: DFQATT, SNEGSKA (reference sequence). With 3 bases removed from V and 7 bases from J, the gap between germline ends came to 15 bases. Here the CDR3 reads CSASSWVGCGYTF. CDR3 in DNA: TGCAGTGCTAGTTCCTGGGTGGGATGTGGCTACACCTTC.

This rearrangement joins TRBV6-1 to TRBJ2-7; 7 bases are shared with TRBD1. The CDR3 runs 13 residues. The germline V gene has CDR1 MNHNS and CDR2 SASEGT. V shed 6 bases and J 3 bases; nucleotides not matched to a gene: 5. In DNA, the CDR3 is TGTGCCAGCAGCGACAGGGTTGACTACGAGCAGTACTTC. It is translated as CASSDRVDYEQYF.

This clonotype was counted between two and nine times. The rearrangement links TRBV7-6 to TRBJ1-2, with 7 bases that match TRBD1. The trim removed 5 bases at V and 2 bases at J, leaving 11 bases unmatched. This CDR3 is built from 16 residues. Germline V gives CDR1 SGHVS, CDR2 FNYEAQ. The CDR3 is CASSPGGTARNYGYTF. The CDR3, as DNA: TGTGCCAGCAGCCCAGGTGGGACAGCACGAAACTATGGCTACACCTTC. Combining the CDR3 with reference TRBV7-6 and TRBJ1-2 gives the whole variable domain GAGVSQSPRYKVTKRGQDVALRCDPISGHVSLYWYRQALGQGPEFLTYFNYEAQQDKSGLPNDRFSAERPEGSISTLTIQRTEQRDSAMYRCASSPGGTARNYGYTFGSGTRLTVV.

As regards this clonotype: A junction boundary mismatches the germline segment, possibly from a read error. The rearrangement links TRBV10-3 to TRBJ2-6, with TRBD1 identical over 11 bases. Per the germline V gene, CDR1 is ENHRY and CDR2 is SYGVKD. CDR3 length equals 18 residues. The CDR3 DNA follows: TGTGCCAGCAGTCTCTCCGGGACAGGGGGGTTAGGGGCCAACGTCCTGACTTTC. Translation: CASSLSGTGGLGANVLTF.

This clonotype was seen many times. J is TRBJ2-7 and V is TRBV29-1; tentative D call: TRBD2 (6 bases). Per germline, CDR1 SQVTM and CDR2 ANQGSEA. V dropped 4 bases and J dropped 3 bases, with 16 bases sitting between them. The CDR3 is 14 residues long. CDR3 DNA: TGCAGCGTTGGGGTGGGGGGAGTTCACTACGAGCAGTACTTC. As protein: CSVGVGGVHYEQYF.

The rearrangement uses TRBV20-1 and TRBJ2-7, with a possible D match to TRBD2 (7 bases). CDR3 size: 12 residues. V shed 5 bases and J shed 6 bases, with 14 bases lying between them. Germline V gene sequence: CDR1 DFQATT, CDR2 SNEGSKA (reference sequence). The CDR3 DNA is TGCAGTGCTGAGGGGGGGTATGGCGAGCAGTACTTC. This codes for CSAEGGYGEQYF.

The V and J genes are TRBV29-1 and TRBJ1-5; D gene uncertain. This CDR3 has 13 residues. V dropped 5 bases and J dropped 4 bases, with 12 bases sitting between them. Germline values: CDR1 SQVTM, CDR2 ANQGSEA. The CDR3 sequence: CSVRQPRNQPQHF. The CDR3, as DNA: TGCAGCGTTCGGCAGCCTCGAAATCAGCCCCAGCATTTT.

This clonotype has just a few counts. The V and J genes are TRBV25-1 and TRBJ1-1; 8 nucleotides line up with TRBD1. Trimming at V came to 8 bases and at J to 2 bases, leaving 10 bases not matched to a gene. The CDR3 has 15 amino acids. Germline V gene lookup returns CDR1 MGHDK and CDR2 SYGVNS. The CDR3 sequence is CASSLTGELNTEAFF. As DNA, the CDR3 is TGTGCCAGCTCACTGACAGGGGAACTCAACACTGAAGCTTTCTTT.

This clonotype has at least ten counts. The rearrangement joins TRBV6-5 to TRBJ1-2; D may be TRBD1 (6 bases). Germline loops: CDR1 MNHEY, CDR2 SVGAGI. V gave up 2 bases and J gave up 9 bases, with 10 bases separating them. This CDR3 has 12 residues. CDR3 amino acids: CASSYDRWSYTF. The DNA for the CDR3 is TGTGCCAGCAGTTACGACAGGTGGAGCTACACCTTC.

The sample holds many counts of this clonotype. The chain links TRBV7-2 to TRBJ2-5, with D tentatively TRBD1 (6 bases). The germline V gene encodes CDR1 SGHTA and CDR2 FQGNSA. The CDR3 runs 15 residues. The V and J ends lost 3 bases and 5 bases respectively, with 16 bases between them. CDR3 in amino acids: CASSFVTGLRETQYF. CDR3 DNA: TGTGCCAGCAGCTTTGTTACAGGGCTTAGGGAGACCCAGTACTTC.

This sequence joins TRBV20-1 and TRBJ2-6, with unresolved D. The CDR3 has 13 residues. Germline assignment: CDR1 DFQATT and CDR2 SNEGSKA (reference sequence). V lost 5 bases to trimming and J lost 2 bases, with 7 bases between them. The CDR3 DNA reads TGCAGTGCTCCTCATACTGGGGCCAACGTCCTGACTTTC. It specifies CSAPHTGANVLTF.

Many counts were recorded for this clonotype. The chain joins TRBV7-9 to TRBJ2-7; perhaps TRBD1 as D (5 bases). Germline V gene lookup returns CDR1 SEHNR and CDR2 FQNEAQ (reference sequence). This CDR3 has 15 amino acids. The V and J ends lost 4 bases and 2 bases respectively, with 15 bases between them. CDR3 DNA sequence: TGTGCCAGCAGCTATTTCAGGAACAGGCCCTACGAGCAGTACTTC. Its translation is CASSYFRNRPYEQYF.

This chain links TRBV7-2 with TRBJ1-6; D is perhaps TRBD1 (6 bases). Germline assignment: CDR1 SGHTA and CDR2 FQGNSA. The CDR3 contains 15 residues. V lost 1 base and J 8 bases, leaving 12 bases between the germline ends. The CDR3 protein is CASSLGPGTYSPLHF. The CDR3 DNA sequence: TGTGCCAGCAGCTTAGGCCCAGGGACATATTCACCCCTCCACTTT.

Many counts were recorded for this clonotype. The V call is TRBV29-1, the J call TRBJ1-1, with D perhaps TRBD1 (5 bases). The CDR3 spans 13 residues. From germline, CDR1 is SQVTM and CDR2 ANQGSEA. Trimming took 0 bases from V and 5 from J, leaving 10 bases between them. The chain's CDR3 is CSVEETEGTEAFF. CDR3 sequence (DNA): TGCAGCGTTGAAGAGACAGAGGGGACTGAAGCTTTCTTT.

The sample holds many counts of this clonotype. The CDR3 spells CSAEDGLRYEQYF. The CDR3 DNA reads TGCAGTGCTGAGGACGGACTCCGCTACGAGCAGTACTTC. This chain connects TRBV20-1 to TRBJ2-7; tentatively, D is TRBD2 (5 bases). Germline CDR1 and CDR2: DFQATT and SNEGSKA (reference sequence). V gave up 5 bases and J gave up 3 bases, with 14 bases separating them. This CDR3 comprises 13 residues.

In regard to this clonotype: A clone one base away is much larger, so this may be a read error. The chain is built from TRBV6-1 and TRBJ2-7; D is ambiguous. The length of the CDR3 is 11 residues. The germline gives CDR1 MNHNS, CDR2 SASEGT. DNA for the CDR3: TGTGCCAGCACCCTCTCTTACGTGCAGTACTTC. Protein sequence: CASTLSYVQYF.

This clonotype was observed once. Its ends do not fully match the called genes, so a read error is possible. The rearrangement links TRBV7-2 to TRBJ1-6; perhaps TRBD1 as D (6 bases). The CDR3 has 16 amino acids. CDR1 is SGHTA, CDR2 FQGNSA, per germline. CDR3 nucleotides: TGTGCCAGCAGCCCCTACCCTCAGGGGACGAGTTCACGCCTCCACTTT. It yields the protein CASSPYPQGTSSRLHF.

This clonotype has a handful of counts. This sequence may be a read error, since a much larger clone differs from it by one base. V and J are TRBV20-1 and TRBJ2-5, with 11 bases aligning to TRBD2. This CDR3 is built from 14 residues. V was clipped by 5 bases and J by 3 bases; unmatched bases: 5. Germline CDR1 and CDR2: DFQATT and SNEGSKA (reference sequence). The CDR3 sequence is CSAGRLAGKETQYF. CDR3 sequence (DNA): TGCAGTGCTGGTAGACTAGCGGGGAAAGAGACCCAGTACTTC.

This sequence joins TRBV15 and TRBJ1-4, with a possible D match to TRBD1 (5 bases). V was shortened by 3 bases and J by 4 bases, with 12 bases between the two germline ends. The CDR3 loop spans 15 amino acids. CDR1 and CDR2 from the germline V gene are LNHNV and YYDKDF (reference sequence). In nucleotides, the CDR3 is TGTGCCACCAGCAGTAAGGGACGCTTTAATGAAAAACTGTTTTTT. Amino acid sequence: CATSSKGRFNEKLFF.

This clonotype was counted ten times or more. V is TRBV6-5 and J is TRBJ2-7; no clear D gene. The CDR3 spans 15 residues. Trimming shortened V by 6 bases and J by 5 bases, and 20 bases separated the two germline ends. Germline V gene data show CDR1 as MNHEY and CDR2 as SVGAGI. The CDR3 sequence is CASRNPGSQFDEQYF. DNA of the CDR3: TGTGCCAGCAGAAACCCCGGGTCCCAATTCGACGAGCAGTACTTC.